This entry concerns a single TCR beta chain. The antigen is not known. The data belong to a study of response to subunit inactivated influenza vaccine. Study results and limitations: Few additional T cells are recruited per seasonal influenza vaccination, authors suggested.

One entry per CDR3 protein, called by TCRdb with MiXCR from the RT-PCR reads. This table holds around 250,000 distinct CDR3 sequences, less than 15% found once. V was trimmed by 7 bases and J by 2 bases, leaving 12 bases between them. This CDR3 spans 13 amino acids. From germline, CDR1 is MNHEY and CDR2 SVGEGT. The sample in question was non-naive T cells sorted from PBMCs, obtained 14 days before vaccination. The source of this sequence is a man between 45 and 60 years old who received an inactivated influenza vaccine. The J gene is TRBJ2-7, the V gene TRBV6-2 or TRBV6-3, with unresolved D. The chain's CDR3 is CASTFGKTYEQYF. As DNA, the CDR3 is TGTGCCAGCACGTTTGGTAAAACCTACGAGCAGTACTTC.